This T cell receptor beta chain was sequenced during a study of OX40 agonist ivuxolimab in advanced cancers. Context from the whole study: Ivuxolimab was an agonistic, fully human IgG2 monoclonal antibody directed against OX40 (CD134), a costimulatory receptor. Intravenous ivuxolimab was administered to patients every 2 weeks at six dose levels: 0.01, 0.1, 0.3, 1.5, 3 and 10 mg/kg. Of the roughly 51 patients in dose escalation, about 20 had hepatocellular carcinoma, some 15 had melanoma, 9 had renal cell carcinoma and 9 had head and neck cancer. A male proportion of 82.7% and a mean age of roughly 55 years, ranging from 23 to 79, were recorded for the dose-escalation cohort. Prior anti-PD-1, anti-PD-L1 or anti-CTLA-4 therapy was permitted, and checkpoint inhibitors had been received by less than 45% of dose-escalation patients. Partial responses occurred in three dose-escalation patients, of whom one had hepatocellular carcinoma and two had cutaneous melanoma. Peripheral TCRbeta sequencing aimed to test whether ivuxolimab altered TCR sequence diversity and caused clonal T-cell expansion. The paper describes the monotherapy dose-escalation part (N of about 55 patients) of the phase I trial of ivuxolimab. What the authors observed across the whole study: Low levels of normalized T-cell clonal expansion were also seen in some nonresponding patients. After ivuxolimab, CD8+ T cells had more expanded clones than CD4+ T cells on average. In the 0.1-3.0 mg/kg groups, partial responders were among the patients with the lowest normalized peripheral clonal expansion, particularly in CD8+ T cells. The antigen specificity of the clonally expanded peripheral T cells was not determined. Clonal expansion of both CD4+ and CD8+ blood T cells was observed from baseline to week 6 at doses 0.1 to 3.0 mg/kg.

Genomic DNA was extracted from sorted cells for sequencing of the TCRbeta CDR3 region. TCRbeta CDR3 regions were sequenced using the immunoSEQ Assay. TCRdb's version of the immuneACCESS table is confined to in-frame rearrangements and falls short of the full clone set. An unresolved V gene accounts for under half of the shortfall where checked; the remainder is of unknown origin. The sample yields some 150,000 clones; about 92% were counted once. About 0.93% of the sample lies in the top ten. The trial excluded patients who had a history of autoimmune disease or who were on systemic immunosuppression. In every dose cohort, peripheral blood was drawn for TCR sequencing at baseline, cycle 4 day 1, and cycle 7 day 1. Samples were obtained from an open-label, multicenter, first-in-human phase I dose-escalation trial of ivuxolimab. Adults with locally advanced or metastatic melanoma, renal cell, hepatocellular, or head and neck squamous cell carcinoma were enrolled in the trial. Before TCR sequencing, CD4+ and CD8+ T cells were separately sorted from peripheral blood.

Of note for this clone: Its antigen has not been determined. Base qualities were left out, and no much larger clone turns up one base away.

Sequenced material: CD4+ or CD8+ T cells sorted from blood, taken in a trial of the OX40 agonist ivuxolimab. This clonotype was obtained from an adult with an advanced solid tumor such as melanoma, head and neck, liver or kidney cancer.

The CDR3 in this case is CASSVDRGQGGGYTF. Read as DNA, the sequence is TGTGCCAGCAGTGTAGACCGGGGACAGGGCGGCGGCTACACCTTC. The chain was built from TRBV6-1 and TRBJ1-2; 9 bases in between match TRBD1. The CDR3 measures 15 amino acids from cysteine to phenylalanine. Only CDR3 DNA is held: 45 bases, read in frame from base 1. V lost 4 bases and J lost 8 bases, and the count of bases not matched to a germline gene is 11. CDR1 and CDR2, looked up from the germline V gene, are MNHNS and SASEGT.